This paragraph reports one T cell receptor beta chain. Its cognate antigen is unknown. This sample stems from a study of beta chain features in type 1 diabetes. Expressed TCRB transcripts got sequenced, as all isolated RNA was reverse transcribed. Produced via immunoSEQ multiplex PCR; TCRdb's table is partial and in-frame only. This sample carries approximately 730,000 clones, about an eighth of them seen once, and the ten largest clones take 0.02% to 0.025%. General study points: A moderate, significant TCRB CDR3 shortening appeared in type 1 diabetes across four CD4+ subsets.

Trimming removed 5 bases from V and 1 base from J, with 8 bases in between. The germline V gene has CDR1 SGHAT and CDR2 FQNNGV. The CDR3 is made up of 13 amino acids. All of the sorted populations showed purity greater than 95%. This TCR derives from a man between 18 and 35 years old with type 1 diabetes. The chain employs TRBV11-2 and TRBJ1-1; no clear D gene. Source material: naive CD4+ T cells from blood. CDR3 nucleotide sequence: TGTGCCAGCAGCCCTCATACGAACACTGAAGCTTTCTTT. It is translated as CASSPHTNTEAFF.